These T cell receptor beta chains were read from a single sample in a study of blood T cell repertoires in COVID-19. Measured with immunoSEQ multiplex PCR; TCRdb has only the in-frame clones, and not every one. The profile shows approximately 490,000 clones, around nine tenths of them singletons. Sample: PBMCs or T cells enriched from blood (not recorded which). The receptor source for this set is a woman in her sixties or seventies who had recovered from COVID-19. The conserved cysteine and the conserved F or W are not part of the CDR3 here. The order of the fields is J gene, V gene, CDR3 protein.

J: TRBJ2-3; V: TRBV2; CDR3: ASKGTPAADTQY
J: TRBJ2-3; V: TRBV5-1; CDR3: ASSLGVLTGLAGGSHTDTQY
J: TRBJ1-3; V: TRBV28; CDR3: ASRAGQGSGNTIY
J: TRBJ1-2; V: TRBV30; CDR3: AWSSGTPSLGYT
J: TRBJ1-6; V: TRBV11-2; CDR3: ASSLEVPSSYNSPLH
J: TRBJ2-5; V: TRBV2; CDR3: ASGRQGPETQY
J: TRBJ1-1; V: TRBV7-2; CDR3: ASSYRTGGNTEAF
J: TRBJ2-2; V: TRBV19; CDR3: ASRWPANTGELF
J: TRBJ1-2; V: TRBV5-1; CDR3: ASSLDKQGRYGYT
J: TRBJ1-6; V: TRBV12-5; CDR3: ASGQGEASPLH
J: TRBJ1-4; V: TRBV6-5; CDR3: ASRGGIATNEKLF
J: TRBJ2-3; V: TRBV11-3; CDR3: ASSLGTSGEKDTQY
J: TRBJ2-2; V: TRBV27; CDR3: ASRPKGSGELF
J: TRBJ1-5; V: TRBV2; CDR3: ASSESTGRGNQPQH
J: TRBJ2-1; V: TRBV7-6; CDR3: ASSLGSGGWDEQF
J: TRBJ1-3; V: TRBV2; CDR3: ASIKDTRGNTIY
J: TRBJ1-4; V: TRBV9; CDR3: ASSVGPMVEKLF
J: TRBJ2-2; V: TRBV2; CDR3: ASARAGGYTGELF
J: TRBJ1-1; V: TRBV2; CDR3: ASRMTGGVSEAF
J: TRBJ2-5; V: TRBV25-1; CDR3: ASSDLGKVTQETQY
J: TRBJ1-2; V: TRBV5-1; CDR3: ASSLGAGSVNGYT
J: TRBJ2-2; V: TRBV5-1; CDR3: ASSPGLGGTGELF
J: TRBJ2-2; V: TRBV28; CDR3: ASSFGGGTGELF
J: TRBJ2-3; V: TRBV24-1; CDR3: ATSDAPGLAIRGTDTQY
J: TRBJ1-3; V: TRBV10-2; CDR3: ASSEVGGTGNTIY
J: TRBJ2-4; V: TRBV13; CDR3: ASSYRGSKNIQY
J: TRBJ1-6; V: TRBV12-5; CDR3: ASGLDRGNSPLH
J: TRBJ2-2; V: TRBV2; CDR3: ASSEGGRYTGELF
J: TRBJ1-6; V: TRBV5-1; CDR3: ASSLAMFSPLH
J: TRBJ2-2; V: TRBV27; CDR3: ASGDRGTTGELF
J: TRBJ1-5; V: TRBV7-2; CDR3: ASRISWGGPQH
J: TRBJ2-7; V: TRBV5-1; CDR3: ASSLTGQGAYEQY